The subject of this entry is one TCR beta chain. Measured with immunoSEQ multiplex PCR; TCRdb has only the in-frame clones, and not every one. The profile shows about 320,000 clones, about four fifths of them singletons. These data originate in a study of blood T cell repertoires in COVID-19. The sequenced sample consisted of peripheral blood. This receptor was identified in a woman in her fifties or sixties with acute or convalescent COVID-19.

CDR3 protein: CASSETLAISTDTQYF. The CDR3 nucleotides are TGTGCCAGCAGTGAAACTTTAGCTATCTCTACAGATACGCAGTATTTT. The rearrangement joins TRBV2 to TRBJ2-3, with no clear D. The CDR3 totals 16 residues. Trimming left V 2 bases short and J 3 bases short, with 15 bases between. The germline V gene has CDR1 SNHLY and CDR2 FYNNEI.